Each of the 25 T cell receptor beta chains below was sequenced from the same sample in a study of T-cell reconstitution after alpha-beta-depleted transplantation in children. Unique molecular identifiers were incorporated when the TCRbeta library was constructed. In TCRdb, the PCR reads were re-called with MiXCR into one record per CDR3 protein. The table lists under 850,000 distinct CDR3 sequences, about 12% of them singletons, with roughly 0.77% in the top ten. This specimen consisted of PBMCs, obtained before TCRalphabeta/CD19-depleted stem cell transplant. The receptors come from a girl aged 2-9 years with congenital amegakaryocytic thrombocytopenia, due to receive a stem cell transplant.

The chain combines TRBV5-1 with TRBJ2-1; D is undetermined. This CDR3 spans 14 amino acids. V lost 0 bases and J 5 bases, leaving 9 bases between the germline ends. CDR1 SGHRS and CDR2 YFSETQ come from the germline V gene. CDR3 sequence: CASSLGVNNNEQFF. The CDR3 DNA follows: TGCGCCAGCAGCTTGGGGGTCAACAACAATGAGCAGTTCTTC.

This sequence joins TRBV25-1 and TRBJ2-7; a weak D match, TRBD2 (6 bases). This CDR3 region has 11 residues. The germline V and J ends were trimmed by 4 bases and 7 bases, with 8 bases remaining between them. CDR1 and CDR2 (germline): MGHDK, SYGVNS. This CDR3 is CASSARGEQYF. The CDR3 DNA sequence: TGTGCCAGCAGTGCTCGGGGGGAGCAGTACTTC.

The table lists this clonotype with many counts. The chain couples TRBV20-1 to TRBJ2-7; D is uncertain. The germline V gene has CDR1 DFQATT and CDR2 SNEGSKA (reference sequence). The CDR3 totals 13 residues. Trimming shortened V by 6 bases and J by 7 bases, and 19 bases separated the two germline ends. CDR3 residues: CSAGSSNLDEQYF. The CDR3 nucleotides read TGCAGTGCGGGTAGCAGCAACCTCGATGAGCAGTACTTC.

Concerning this clonotype: A read error may explain this, as a much larger clone is one base away. This sequence joins TRBV5-5 and TRBJ2-7, with D perhaps being TRBD1 or TRBD2 (5 bases each). This CDR3 is 15 amino acids long. Germline CDR1 is SGHKS and CDR2 is YYEKEE (reference sequence). The CDR3 region is CASSSQGAGTYVQYF. The CDR3 bases are TGTGCCAGCAGCTCCCAGGGAGCCGGGACCTACGTGCAGTACTTC.

This chain uses TRBV27 with TRBJ2-5, with 7 bases that match TRBD2. CDR1 and CDR2 (germline): MNHEY, SMNVEV (reference sequence). The CDR3 sequence is 13 residues long. The junction had 13 bases not matched to a gene; V was cut back by 8 bases and J by 10 bases. CDR3 amino acids: CASSTPGLRGQYF. CDR3 in DNA: TGTGCCAGCTCGACGCCGGGACTACGGGGCCAGTACTTC.

This clonotype was found a few times. This chain joins TRBV10-3 and TRBJ2-7, with D perhaps TRBD1 (6 bases). Germline V gives CDR1 ENHRY, CDR2 SYGVKD. This CDR3 has 16 amino acids. Trimming took 7 bases from V and 5 from J, leaving 24 bases between them. This CDR3 is CAITPQGQGPANEQYF. The CDR3 coding sequence is TGTGCCATCACCCCTCAGGGGCAGGGGCCAGCGAACGAGCAGTACTTC.

The J gene is TRBJ2-7, the V gene TRBV29-1; 14 nucleotides agree with TRBD2. The CDR3 is made up of 14 amino acids. The germline V gene has CDR1 SQVTM and CDR2 ANQGSEA. V lost 6 bases and J lost 2; bases outside the gene matches: 3. The CDR3 bases are TGCAGCGTCGCGACTAGCGGGAGGGCCTACGAGCAGTACTTC. This codes for CSVATSGRAYEQYF.

V and J are TRBV20-1 and TRBJ2-2; D is undetermined. The CDR3 consists of 14 residues. Germline-derived CDR1 and CDR2 are DFQATT and SNEGSKA (reference sequence). Between the trimmed V and J ends, which lost 2 bases and 0 bases, there was a span of 7 bases. The CDR3 sequence: CSARQAPNTGELFF. CDR3 sequence (DNA): TGCAGTGCTAGACAGGCCCCGAACACCGGGGAGCTGTTTTTT.

To note about this clonotype: Since a much larger clone is just one base distant, this may be a read error. The rearrangement links TRBV5-1 to TRBJ2-1; D gene uncertain. The length of the CDR3 is 13 residues. CDR1 SGHRS and CDR2 YFSETQ come from the germline V gene. The CDR3 protein is CASSLASLNEQLF. The DNA for the CDR3 is TGCGCCAGCAGCTTGGCCTCTCTAAATGAGCAGCTCTTC.

At least ten counts were recorded for this clonotype. The chain carries TRBV7-2 and TRBJ2-7, with TRBD2 matching 13 bases. Looked up from germline, CDR1 is SGHTA and CDR2 is FQGNSA. J was trimmed by 7 bases and V by 4 bases; bases with no gene match: 13. The CDR3 length is 17 residues. This chain's CDR3 is CASSSGLAGVVSGEQYF. CDR3 nucleotides: TGTGCCAGCAGCTCCGGACTAGCGGGAGTTGTCTCGGGTGAGCAGTACTTC.

The genes are TRBV20-1 and TRBJ2-1; TRBD2 matches at 8 bases. The ends lost 3 bases at V and 0 bases at J; junction bases unmatched: 10. The CDR3 loop spans 17 amino acids. The V gene's germline CDR1 is DFQATT and CDR2 SNEGSKA (reference sequence). The CDR3 loop is CSASGGGFGLSYNEQFF. The CDR3 DNA sequence: TGCAGTGCTAGCGGGGGGGGATTCGGCCTCTCCTACAATGAGCAGTTCTTC.

This clonotype occurred a few times. The V and J genes are TRBV20-1 and TRBJ2-3, with D possibly TRBD2 on 5 matching bases. Trimming pared 3 bases from V and 0 bases from J, leaving 13 bases between. This CDR3 has 15 residues. Germline V gene sequence: CDR1 DFQATT, CDR2 SNEGSKA (reference sequence). The CDR3 nucleotides are TGCAGTGCTAGGCCTGCGCGGGTGAGCACAGATACGCAGTATTTT. It translates to CSARPARVSTDTQYF.

This clonotype has ten or more counts. The V call is TRBV14, the J call TRBJ2-1; D remains unclear. This CDR3 comprises 11 residues. Trimming cost V 1 base and J 15 bases, with 10 bases left between them. Germline CDR1 is SGHDN and CDR2 is FVKESK. The CDR3 region is CASSQGQFLFF. The DNA of the CDR3 is TGTGCCAGCAGCCAAGGTCAGTTTCTGTTCTTC.

Ten or more counts support this clonotype. The chain combines TRBV20-1 with TRBJ2-5; the D is unclear. Trimming pared 3 bases from V and 4 bases from J, leaving 18 bases between. CDR3 length: 15 amino acids. Germline V lookup: CDR1 DFQATT, CDR2 SNEGSKA (reference sequence). DNA of the CDR3: TGCAGTGCTAGGCCGAATCTGTCTGTACTAGAGACCCAGTACTTC. Translating it yields CSARPNLSVLETQYF.

The V call is TRBV4-2, the J call TRBJ2-5, with 7 nucleotides matching TRBD2. V was clipped by 1 base and J by 5 bases; unmatched bases: 7. This CDR3 has 15 amino acids. The germline V gene has CDR1 LGHNA and CDR2 YNFKEQ. CDR3 protein: CASSQGAGEDETQYF. Here the CDR3 DNA reads TGTGCCAGCAGCCAAGGGGCGGGAGAGGACGAGACCCAGTACTTC.

This clonotype was recorded once. This chain links TRBV6-1 with TRBJ1-3, with unresolved D. Trimming shortened V by 6 bases and J by 0 bases, and 12 bases separated the two germline ends. This CDR3 is built from 15 residues. Germline values: CDR1 MNHNS, CDR2 SASEGT. The CDR3 reads CASSPGPVSGNTIYF. CDR3 sequence (DNA): TGTGCCAGCAGCCCTGGACCCGTCTCTGGAAACACCATATATTTT.

The chain carries TRBV7-3 and TRBJ2-1; 7 bases are shared with TRBD2. The CDR3 contains 15 residues. Germline-derived CDR1 and CDR2 are SGHTA and FQGTGA. Losses at the gene ends were 8 bases for V and 5 bases for J; bases not matched to a gene: 12. The CDR3 region has the DNA TGTGCCAGCGGCCCTGAACTAGCGATAAACAATGAGCAGTTCTTC. Amino acid sequence: CASGPELAINNEQFF.

This clonotype has at least ten counts. CDR3 region: CASSTQGDYGYTF. In DNA, the CDR3 is TGCGCCAGCAGCACTCAGGGTGACTATGGCTACACCTTC. V is TRBV5-1 and J is TRBJ1-2; D perhaps matches TRBD1 (5 bases). V lost 4 bases to trimming and J lost 3 bases, with 10 bases between them. The V gene's germline CDR1 is SGHRS and CDR2 YFSETQ. The CDR3 sequence is 13 residues long.

The V call is TRBV27, the J call TRBJ2-7, with D tentatively TRBD1 or TRBD2 (5 bases each). The ends were cut back, 4 bases at V and 5 bases at J, with 15 bases in the middle. This CDR3 has 14 residues. The germline gives CDR1 MNHEY, CDR2 SMNVEV (reference sequence). CDR3 in DNA: TGTGCCAGCAGTTCCAACTGGGGGTCGCACGAGCAGTACTTC. It is translated as CASSSNWGSHEQYF.

The V call is TRBV27, the J call TRBJ1-2; TRBD1 matches 7 bases. Unmatched junction bases numbered 10, after V lost 5 bases and J lost 7 bases. There are 14 residues in the CDR3. Germline V gene sequence: CDR1 MNHEY, CDR2 SMNVEV (reference sequence). The CDR3: CASSQDRVRSGYTF. The CDR3 DNA sequence: TGTGCCAGCAGTCAAGACAGGGTGCGGAGTGGCTACACCTTC.

The sample holds a few counts of this clonotype. J is TRBJ1-3 and V is TRBV3-1; D is uncertain. Germline CDR1 reads LGHDT; CDR2 reads YNNKEL (reference sequence). The CDR3 has 14 residues. Trimming took 8 bases from V and 6 from J, leaving 17 bases between them. For the CDR3, the DNA is TGTGCCAGCCGACACGGGTCCACGTCAAACACCATATATTTT. It is translated as CASRHGSTSNTIYF.

The rearrangement joins TRBV29-1 to TRBJ2-2; no firm D call. Trimming took off 0 bases at V and 0 bases at J, with 8 bases between the two ends. The germline CDR1 and CDR2 sequences are SQVTM and ANQGSEA. The CDR3 sequence is 15 residues long. The CDR3 protein is CSVEDPATNTGELFF. CDR3 sequence (DNA): TGCAGCGTTGAAGATCCAGCAACGAACACCGGGGAGCTGTTTTTT.

This clonotype was counted ten times or more. The chain combines TRBV7-2 with TRBJ2-7; no reliable D call. The CDR3 spans 14 residues. V was shortened by 1 base and J by 2 bases, with 9 bases between the two germline ends. The V gene's germline CDR1 is SGHTA and CDR2 FQGNSA. The CDR3 DNA reads TGTGCCAGCAGCTTAGGTCCCAGGACCTACGAGCAGTACTTC. Its protein product is CASSLGPRTYEQYF. Full variable domain (rest looked up from reference TRBV7-2 and TRBJ2-7): GAGVSQSPSNKVTEKGKDVELRCDPISGHTALYWYRQSLGQGLEFLIYFQGNSAPDKSGLPSDRFSAERTGGSVSTLTIQRTQQEDSAVYLCASSLGPRTYEQYFGPGTRLTVT.

Only a few counts were recorded for this clonotype. The chain uses TRBV30 and TRBJ2-1; TRBD2 matches at 9 bases. The V gene end was trimmed by 0 bases and the J gene end by 6 bases; junction bases not matched to a gene: 3. The CDR3 runs to 14 residues. Germline assignment: CDR1 GTSNPN and CDR2 SVGIG (reference sequence). The CDR3 sequence is CAWSVVSGGNEQFF. The CDR3 DNA follows: TGTGCCTGGAGTGTGGTTAGCGGGGGCAATGAGCAGTTCTTC.

Many counts were recorded for this clonotype. This sequence joins TRBV28 and TRBJ2-7; D not certain. This CDR3 is built from 12 residues. The V and J ends lost 6 bases and 3 bases respectively, with 9 bases between them. Germline lookup yields CDR1 MDHEN and CDR2 SYDVKM. The CDR3 DNA follows: TGTGCCAGCAGCCTCGAGTTCTACGAGCAGTACTTC. The encoded protein is CASSLEFYEQYF.